The T cell receptor beta chain described here comes from a study of OX40 agonist ivuxolimab in advanced cancers. Study-wide results and limits: Which antigen the expanded peripheral T cells recognized is unknown.

Trimming took 1 base from V and 1 from J, leaving 10 bases between them. The length of the CDR3 is 15 residues. CDR1 and CDR2 (germline): SGHNT, YENEEA. Note on this clone: Its specificity is not known.

Clones were read by immunoSEQ multiplex PCR, and TCRdb kept only the in-frame ones, dropping some. The sample shows roughly 62,000 clones, roughly nine tenths of them seen only once. The sample in question was CD4+ or CD8+ T cells sorted from blood, obtained in a trial of the OX40 agonist ivuxolimab. This clonotype was obtained from an adult with an advanced solid tumor such as melanoma, head and neck, liver or kidney cancer. The chain employs TRBV11-3 and TRBJ2-5; D perhaps matches TRBD2 (6 bases). The chain's CDR3 is CASSLGGTFQETQYF. The DNA for the CDR3 is TGTGCCAGCAGCTTAGGCGGGACCTTCCAAGAGACCCAGTACTTC.